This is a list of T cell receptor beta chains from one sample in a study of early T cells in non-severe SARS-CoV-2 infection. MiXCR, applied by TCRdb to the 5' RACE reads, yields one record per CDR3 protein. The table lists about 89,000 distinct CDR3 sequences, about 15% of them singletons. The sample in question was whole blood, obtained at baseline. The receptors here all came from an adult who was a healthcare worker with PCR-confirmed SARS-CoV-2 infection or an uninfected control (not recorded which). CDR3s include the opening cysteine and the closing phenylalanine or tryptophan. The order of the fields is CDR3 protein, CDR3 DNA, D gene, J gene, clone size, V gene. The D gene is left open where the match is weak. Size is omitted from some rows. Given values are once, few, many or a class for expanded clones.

CASNQDRVGGYTF,TGCGCCAGCAACCAAGACAGGGTTGGCGGCTACACCTTC,TRBD1,TRBJ1-2,.,TRBV5-1
CASSFLGTTYEQYF,TGTGCCAGCAGTTTTCTAGGGACGACCTACGAGCAGTACTTC,.,TRBJ2-7,.,TRBV12-3/TRBV12-4
CASSLYRRTGELFF,TGTGCCAGCAGTTTATATCGGCGGACCGGGGAGCTGTTTTTT,.,TRBJ2-2,.,TRBV12-3/TRBV12-4
CSARLRLAGTTGELFF,TGCAGTGCTAGACTACGACTAGCGGGTACCACCGGGGAGCTGTTTTTT,TRBD2,TRBJ2-2,many,TRBV20-1
CASTTIGGDIYGYTF,TGTGCCAGCACTACAATCGGAGGGGATATCTATGGCTACACCTTC,.,TRBJ1-2,.,TRBV27
CASSPSRTGEETQYF,TGCGCCAGCAGCCCCAGCCGTACCGGAGAGGAGACCCAGTACTTC,.,TRBJ2-5,few,TRBV5-1
CASSQTREFPGELFF,TGCGCCAGCAGCCAAACGCGGGAGTTCCCCGGGGAGCTGTTTTTT,TRBD2,TRBJ2-2,few,TRBV4-3
CASSPGSYEQYF,TGTGCCAGCTCACCTGGGAGTTACGAGCAGTACTTC,.,TRBJ2-7,medium-sized,TRBV18
CSARGQGLPTQYF,TGCAGTGCTAGGGGACAGGGATTGCCGACCCAGTACTTC,TRBD1,TRBJ2-5,.,TRBV20-1
CASALTNTGELFF,TGTGCCAGCGCCCTAACCAACACCGGGGAGCTGTTTTTT,.,TRBJ2-2,.,TRBV11-2
CASTLQMNTEAFF,TGTGCCAGCACCCTACAGATGAACACTGAAGCTTTCTTT,.,TRBJ1-1,.,TRBV12-3/TRBV12-4
CASSQARTDTQYF,TGTGCCAGCAGCCAAGCCCGCACAGATACGCAGTATTTT,.,TRBJ2-3,.,TRBV4-2
CASSPEGGLNQPQHF,TGTGCCAGCAGCCCTGAGGGGGGACTCAATCAGCCCCAGCATTTT,.,TRBJ1-5,.,TRBV12-3/TRBV12-4
CASSFRQGGTGELFF,TGTGCCAGCAGCTTCCGACAGGGAGGGACCGGGGAGCTGTTTTTT,.,TRBJ2-2,few,TRBV13
CASTIGAGANEQYF,TGTGCCAGCACCATAGGAGCGGGAGCGAACGAGCAGTACTTC,TRBD2,TRBJ2-7,few,TRBV27
CASSQEQSSYNEQFF,TGCGCCAGCAGCCAAGAACAGTCTTCCTACAATGAGCAGTTCTTC,.,TRBJ2-1,many,TRBV4-1
CASSPRGDEQYF,TGTGCCAGCAGTCCAAGAGGAGACGAGCAGTACTTC,.,TRBJ2-7,few,TRBV6-5
CASSFLTGDEQYF,TGTGCCAGCAGCTTCCTTACAGGGGACGAGCAGTACTTC,TRBD1,TRBJ2-7,.,TRBV7-9
CASSVGEWGTRQETQYF,TGTGCCAGCAGCGTAGGGGAGTGGGGGACTCGGCAAGAGACCCAGTACTTC,.,TRBJ2-5,few,TRBV9
CASSPGGGSETQYF,TGTGCCAGCAGCCCCGGAGGCGGGAGTGAGACCCAGTACTTC,TRBD2,TRBJ2-5,.,TRBV5-4
CASKRTSDEKLFF,TGTGCCAGTAAGAGGACATCGGATGAAAAACTGTTTTTT,.,TRBJ1-4,.,TRBV19
CASSSGTGGDNEQFF,TGTGCCAGTAGTAGTGGGACAGGGGGTGACAATGAGCAGTTCTTC,TRBD1,TRBJ2-1,few,TRBV19
CASAPGRDSPLHF,TGCGCCAGCGCCCCAGGTCGAGATTCACCCCTCCACTTT,.,TRBJ1-6,few,TRBV5-1
CAISPTGNTEAFF,TGTGCCATCAGCCCCACAGGGAACACTGAAGCTTTCTTT,.,TRBJ1-1,few,TRBV10-3
CASSFGDRSYEQYF,TGTGCCAGCAGCTTTGGGGACCGCTCCTACGAGCAGTACTTC,.,TRBJ2-7,few,TRBV11-2
CASSSAGTSRSYEQYF,TGTGCCAGCAGCTCTGCCGGCACTAGCCGATCCTACGAGCAGTACTTC,.,TRBJ2-7,many,TRBV7-9
CASTLDRADTQYF,TGTGCCAGCACCTTGGACAGGGCAGATACGCAGTATTTT,TRBD1,TRBJ2-3,many,TRBV12-3/TRBV12-4
CSARDPGASEQYF,TGCAGTGCTAGAGATCCGGGTGCTAGCGAGCAGTACTTC,.,TRBJ2-7,.,TRBV20-1
CASSRRDLTWGETQYF,TGTGCCAGCAGCCGCCGGGACTTAACTTGGGGGGAGACCCAGTACTTC,.,TRBJ2-5,.,TRBV6-5
CASSQEVTGNTIYF,TGCGCCAGCAGCCAAGAAGTGACTGGAAACACCATATATTTT,.,TRBJ1-3,.,TRBV4-1
CASSGLAVQYF,TGTGCCAGCAGTGGACTAGCAGTTCAGTACTTC,TRBD2,TRBJ2-4,few,TRBV6-1
CSAASTGTASRPLHF,TGCAGTGCTGCCTCTACCGGGACAGCCTCAAGACCCCTCCACTTT,TRBD1,TRBJ1-6,few,TRBV20-1
CASSFSTGQAGYTF,TGTGCCAGCAGTTTCTCGACGGGACAGGCTGGCTACACCTTC,TRBD1,TRBJ1-2,once,TRBV28
CASSVLAVTEAFF,TGTGCCAGCAGTGTTTTGGCAGTCACTGAAGCTTTCTTT,.,TRBJ1-1,few,TRBV2
CSAILAGLDLEQFF,TGCAGCGCGATACTAGCGGGTCTTGATCTTGAGCAGTTCTTC,TRBD2,TRBJ2-1,.,TRBV29-1